The sample holds a few counts of the clone carrying this T cell receptor beta chain. Its cognate antigen is unknown. The CDR3 is 14 residues long. Germline lookup yields CDR1 SGHNT and CDR2 YYREEE (reference sequence). Trimming removed 4 bases from V and 2 bases from J, with 12 bases in between. This sample is drawn from a study of cytomegalovirus exposure and HLA in healthy donors. Study observations and caveats: Later, TCR association rates were found to vary by HLA locus, highest for DRB1 and lowest for HLA-C.

The PCR contained 60 Vbeta and 13 Jbeta primers. Sequencing used immunoSEQ multiplex PCR; TCRdb keeps in-frame clones, though not all of them. The data contain roughly 200,000 clones, around 75% of them seen just once; the ten biggest clones take up 2.9%. The gene calls are TRBV5-4 and TRBJ1-1, with D uncertain. The sequence was obtained from a male donor in good health and CMV-seronegative. The specimen sequenced was PBMCs. The CDR3 DNA reads TGTGCCAGCAGCGAAAAGACATTCAACACTGAAGCTTTCTTT. The encoded protein is CASSEKTFNTEAFF. Full variable domain (missing parts from reference TRBV5-4 and TRBJ1-1): ETGVTQSPTHLIKTRGQQVTLRCSSQSGHNTVSWYQQALGQGPQFIFQYYREEENGRGNFPPRFSGLQFPNYSSELNVNALELDDSALYLCASSEKTFNTEAFFGQGTRLTVV.